The 10 T cell receptor beta chains below were found in one sample sequenced in a study of T cells in Graves' hyperthyroidism and ophthalmopathy. RNA transcripts served as the template for amplifying TCR beta CDR3 regions. TCR CDR3 regions were first amplified by RT-PCR with HTBI primers. TCRdb re-called the multiplex PCR reads through MiXCR, storing one row per CDR3 protein. Among some 620,000 distinct CDR3 sequences listed, 15% to 20% were seen once. The material sequenced was blood. Source of these receptors: a woman in her twenties or thirties with Graves' hyperthyroidism.

This clonotype was picked up many times. V and J are TRBV7-2 and TRBJ1-1, with 9 bases that match TRBD1. The CDR3 loop spans 16 amino acids. Per the germline V gene, CDR1 is SGHTA and CDR2 is FQGNSA. Trimming removed 5 bases from V and 4 bases from J; junction bases left unmatched: 11. This chain's CDR3 is CASSPRPGQGFTEAFF. As DNA, the CDR3 is TGTGCCAGCAGCCCCCGACCGGGACAGGGCTTCACTGAAGCTTTCTTT.

This clonotype has a count of ten or more. The chain employs TRBV12-3 or TRBV12-4 and TRBJ2-2; TRBD2 matches at 9 bases. There are 14 residues in the CDR3. J was trimmed by 4 bases and V by 7 bases; bases with no gene match: 4. CDR3 sequence reads: CASISGSLTGELFF. The CDR3 nucleotides are TGTGCCAGCATTAGCGGGAGCCTCACCGGGGAGCTGTTTTTT.

In its sample, this clonotype was seen a few times. The chain couples TRBV15 to TRBJ1-2; possible D gene TRBD1, 6 bases. V was shortened by 0 bases and J by 2 bases, with 10 bases between the two germline ends. The V gene's germline CDR1 is LNHNV and CDR2 YYDKDF (reference sequence). CDR3 length equals 15 residues. The CDR3 sequence: CATSRDPTGNYGYTF. The DNA of the CDR3 is TGTGCCACCAGCAGAGATCCCACAGGGAACTATGGCTACACCTTC.

J is TRBJ2-2 and V is TRBV20-1, with D unresolved. Germline CDR1 DFQATT, CDR2 SNEGSKA (reference sequence). The CDR3 has 14 residues. V dropped 6 bases and J dropped 0 bases, with 11 bases sitting between them. DNA for the CDR3: TGCAGTGCGGTGAGACTTACGAACACCGGGGAGCTGTTTTTT. Translated: CSAVRLTNTGELFF.

This sequence joins TRBV29-1 and TRBJ2-3; 8 nucleotides line up with TRBD2. J lost 0 bases, V lost 6 bases, and 5 bases had no gene match. CDR3 size: 14 residues. CDR1 and CDR2 from the germline V gene are SQVTM and ANQGSEA. The CDR3 DNA reads as TGCAGCGTGGCTTCTAGCGGGAGCACAGATACGCAGTATTTT. Residues: CSVASSGSTDTQYF.

This clonotype appeared a few times. The rearrangement links TRBV11-2 to TRBJ2-1; D is perhaps TRBD2 (6 bases). The germline V and J ends were trimmed by 5 bases and 4 bases, with 12 bases remaining between them. Germline CDR1 and CDR2: SGHAT and FQNNGV. The CDR3 has 14 residues. CDR3 sequence: CASSHPGGYNEQFF. In DNA form, the CDR3 reads TGTGCCAGCAGCCATCCCGGGGGTTACAATGAGCAGTTCTTC.

This clonotype was counted at least ten times. The rearrangement uses TRBV20-1 and TRBJ1-2; perhaps TRBD1 as D (5 bases). The germline V and J ends were trimmed by 5 bases and 4 bases, with 14 bases remaining between them. Germline assignment: CDR1 DFQATT and CDR2 SNEGSKA (reference sequence). CDR3 length: 13 residues. The CDR3 region is CSAPGTAPYGYTF. The CDR3 DNA reads TGCAGTGCTCCTGGGACCGCTCCCTATGGCTACACCTTC.

This chain connects TRBV2 to TRBJ1-5; the match to TRBD1 covers 7 bases. V gave up 5 bases and J gave up 6 bases; unmatched junction bases: 7. The length of the CDR3 is 14 residues. The germline V gene encodes CDR1 SNHLY and CDR2 FYNNEI. The CDR3 sequence: CASSRQGGSQPQHF. CDR3 DNA: TGTGCCAGCAGTCGACAGGGTGGGAGTCAGCCCCAGCATTTT. The whole variable domain, filled in from reference TRBV2 and TRBJ1-5, reads EPEVTQTPSHQVTQMGQEVILRCVPISNHLYFYWYRQILGQKVEFLVSFYNNEISEKSEIFDDQFSVERPDGSNFTLKIRSTKLEDSAMYFCASSRQGGSQPQHFGDGTRLSIL.

The chain links TRBV3-1 to TRBJ1-2; tentative D call: TRBD1 (5 bases). V shed 0 bases and J shed 7 bases, with 27 bases lying between them. Germline lookup yields CDR1 LGHDT and CDR2 YNNKEL (reference sequence). This CDR3 spans 19 amino acids. CDR3 nucleotide sequence: TGTGCCAGCAGCCAAGACCTGCGAGCATCGACAGACCGATTCGGTGGCTACACCTTC. Amino acid sequence: CASSQDLRASTDRFGGYTF.

This clonotype turned up a few times. The chain couples TRBV5-6 to TRBJ1-2; D is possibly TRBD1 (6 bases). The CDR3 has 13 amino acids. CDR1 and CDR2 (germline): SGHDT, YYEEEE. The V end was cut by 10 bases, the J end by 4 bases, with 17 bases between. The CDR3 DNA is TGTGCCTCCAGGACAGCAGGGTTCTATGGCTACACCTTC. Protein product: CASRTAGFYGYTF.